The text below deals with one T cell receptor (beta chain). Antigen specificity is unknown. CDR1 is SGHVS, CDR2 FNYEAQ, per germline. V was trimmed by 6 bases and J by 7 bases, leaving 15 bases between them. The CDR3 totals 13 residues. The sample is drawn from a study of T cell repertoires in cytomegalovirus infection. Findings of the study overall: CMV-specific HLA-C-restricted TCR beta clonotypes dominated the ex vivo response.

TCRdb re-called the reads with MiXCR, one entry per CDR3 protein. Of about 830,000 distinct CDR3 sequences in the sample, approximately 30% were seen once. This chain connects TRBV7-6 to TRBJ1-2; possibly TRBD1 for D (5 bases). The sequence was collected from a human donor in good health (CMV status not recorded). Some clones in this sample may be carry-over from other donors' samples. The material sequenced was cultured CD8+ T cells from PBMCs, taken from culture after CMV antigen stimulation. CDR3 DNA: TGTGCCAGCAGGGCTACAGGTTTCGGTGGCTACACCTTC. It yields the protein CASRATGFGGYTF. Based on the CDR3 plus reference TRBV7-6 and TRBJ1-2, the full variable domain is GAGVSQSPRYKVTKRGQDVALRCDPISGHVSLYWYRQALGQGPEFLTYFNYEAQQDKSGLPNDRFSAERPEGSISTLTIQRTEQRDSAMYRCASRATGFGGYTFGSGTRLTVV.